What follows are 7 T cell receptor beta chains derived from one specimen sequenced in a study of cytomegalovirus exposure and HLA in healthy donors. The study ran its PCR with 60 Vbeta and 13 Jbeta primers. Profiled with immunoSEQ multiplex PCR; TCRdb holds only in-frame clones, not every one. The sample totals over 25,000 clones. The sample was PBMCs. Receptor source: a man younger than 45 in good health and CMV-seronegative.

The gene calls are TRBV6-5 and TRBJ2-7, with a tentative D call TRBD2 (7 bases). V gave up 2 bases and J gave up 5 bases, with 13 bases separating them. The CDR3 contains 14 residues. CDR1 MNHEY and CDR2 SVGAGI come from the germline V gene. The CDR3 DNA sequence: TGTGCCAGCAGTTACGGCGGGGGCCGGCACGAGCAGTACTTC. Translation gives CASSYGGGRHEQYF.

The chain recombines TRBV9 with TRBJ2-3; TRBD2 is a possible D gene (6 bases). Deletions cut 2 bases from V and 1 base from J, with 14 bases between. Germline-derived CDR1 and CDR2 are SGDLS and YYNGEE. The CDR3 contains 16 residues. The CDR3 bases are TGTGCCAGCAGCGTCGCCCTAGCGTCTGGCACAGATACGCAGTATTTT. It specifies CASSVALASGTDTQYF.

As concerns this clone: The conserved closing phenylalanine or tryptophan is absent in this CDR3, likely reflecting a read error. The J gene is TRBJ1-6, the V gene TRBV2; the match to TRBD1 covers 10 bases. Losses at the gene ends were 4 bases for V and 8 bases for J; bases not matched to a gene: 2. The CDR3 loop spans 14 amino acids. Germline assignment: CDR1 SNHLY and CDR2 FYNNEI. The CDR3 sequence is CASSGQGADSPLHL. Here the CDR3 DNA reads TGTGCCAGCAGTGGACAGGGGGCGGATTCACCCCTCCACCTT.

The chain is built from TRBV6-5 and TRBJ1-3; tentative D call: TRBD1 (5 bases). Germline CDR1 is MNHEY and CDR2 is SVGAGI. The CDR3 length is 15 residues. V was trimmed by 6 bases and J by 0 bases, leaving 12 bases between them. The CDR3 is CASSPMTVSGNTIYF. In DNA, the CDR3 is TGTGCCAGCAGCCCGATGACAGTCTCTGGAAACACCATATATTTT.

CDR3 DNA: TGTGCCAGCAGTTACCCAGGACAGGGGGAGGACTATGGCTACACCTTC. Its protein product is CASSYPGQGEDYGYTF. This chain joins TRBV6-7 and TRBJ1-2; 10 bases align to TRBD1. TRBV6-7 is placed among ORFs of uncertain function. Trimming removed 2 bases from V and 3 bases from J; junction bases left unmatched: 6. The length of the CDR3 is 16 residues.

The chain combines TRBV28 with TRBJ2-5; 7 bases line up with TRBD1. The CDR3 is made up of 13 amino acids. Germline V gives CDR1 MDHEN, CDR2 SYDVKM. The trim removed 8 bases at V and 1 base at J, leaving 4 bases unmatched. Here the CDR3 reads CASGWDSQETQYF. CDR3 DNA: TGTGCCAGCGGATGGGACAGCCAAGAGACCCAGTACTTC.

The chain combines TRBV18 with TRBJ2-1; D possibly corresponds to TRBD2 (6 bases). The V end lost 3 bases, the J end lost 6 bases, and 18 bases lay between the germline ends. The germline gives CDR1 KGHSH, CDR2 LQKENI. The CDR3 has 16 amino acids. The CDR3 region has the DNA TGTGCCAGCTCACCCCCGTGGGAGCGGGCAGGCAATGAGCAGTTCTTC. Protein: CASSPPWERAGNEQFF.